One and the same sample provided the 10 T cell receptor beta chains below, sequenced in a study of T cell changes during pregnancy in multiple sclerosis. Here immunoSEQ multiplex PCR was the method, and the copy in TCRdb shows in-frame clones only, minus some. Found here are around 100,000 clones, 92% of them singletons; the top ten hold around 2.1%. This specimen consisted of peripheral blood, obtained after pregnancy. These TCRs come from a female donor with multiple sclerosis, enrolled in a pregnancy study.

The V and J genes are TRBV4-1 and TRBJ2-7; TRBD2 matches 8 bases. The CDR3 has 14 amino acids. CDR1 is MGHRA, CDR2 YSYEKL, per germline. V lost 4 bases to trimming and J lost 6 bases; unmatched junction nucleotides: 8. The CDR3 loop is CASSRNSGISEQYF. DNA of the CDR3: TGCGCCAGCAGCCGTAATAGCGGGATCTCCGAGCAGTACTTC.

The chain recombines TRBV13 with TRBJ1-6, with 9 positions matching TRBD1. The junction had 18 bases not matched to a gene; V was cut back by 5 bases and J by 7 bases. Germline V gene data show CDR1 as PRHDT and CDR2 as FYEKMQ (reference sequence). The CDR3 extends over 19 amino acids. The chain's CDR3 is CASSPSGTGISNRNSPLHF. CDR3 DNA: TGTGCCAGCAGCCCCTCCGGGACAGGGATTTCAAATCGAAATTCACCCCTCCACTTT.

The chain combines TRBV7-9 with TRBJ2-1, with TRBD2 matching over 7 bases. Germline loops: CDR1 SEHNR, CDR2 FQNEAQ (reference sequence). After removal of 3 bases from V and 4 bases from J, the junction contained 3 bases not matched to a gene. The CDR3 runs 14 residues. The CDR3 region is CASSFGGSYNEQFF. The DNA of the CDR3 is TGTGCCAGCAGCTTCGGCGGGAGTTACAATGAGCAGTTCTTC.

The chain carries TRBV5-4 and TRBJ2-7, with 10 bases matching TRBD1. Germline trimming cut 1 base from V and 6 bases from J; bases unmatched to any gene: 4. The CDR3 is 14 amino acids. The germline V gene encodes CDR1 SGHNT and CDR2 YYREEE (reference sequence). CDR3 in amino acids: CASSLRQGATEQYF. In DNA form, the CDR3 reads TGTGCCAGCAGCTTGCGACAGGGGGCTACCGAGCAGTACTTC. Based on the CDR3 plus reference TRBV5-4 and TRBJ2-7, the full variable domain is ETGVTQSPTHLIKTRGQQVTLRCSSQSGHNTVSWYQQALGQGPQFIFQYYREEENGRGNFPPRFSGLQFPNYSSELNVNALELDDSALYLCASSLRQGATEQYFGPGTRLTVT.

The chain is built from TRBV29-1 and TRBJ2-3; 8 bases fit TRBD2. Unmatched junction bases numbered 8, after V lost 3 bases and J lost 0 bases. From germline, CDR1 is SQVTM and CDR2 ANQGSEA. The CDR3 has 16 residues. CDR3 in DNA: TGCAGCGTTGACGAGCGGGAGATACTTAGCACAGATACGCAGTATTTT. It is translated as CSVDEREILSTDTQYF.

The rearrangement uses TRBV15 and TRBJ2-3, with 12 bases aligning to TRBD2. The ends lost 4 bases at V and 2 bases at J; junction bases unmatched: 4. This CDR3 contains 16 residues. Per the germline V gene, CDR1 is LNHNV and CDR2 is YYDKDF (reference sequence). CDR3 coding DNA: TGTGCCACCAGCATCGGACTAGCGGGACCCACAGATACGCAGTATTTT. Residues: CATSIGLAGPTDTQYF.

A single count supports this clone. J is TRBJ1-3 and V is TRBV9; the D gene is possibly TRBD1 (5 bases). V gave up 5 bases and J gave up 4 bases, with 19 bases separating them. This CDR3 spans 16 amino acids. Germline assignment: CDR1 SGDLS and CDR2 YYNGEE. The CDR3 sequence: CASSEDSGGGGNTIYF. The CDR3 nucleotides are TGTGCCAGCAGTGAAGACAGCGGCGGGGGGGGAAACACCATATATTTT.

The chain is built from TRBV7-2 and TRBJ1-2; weak D call: TRBD1 (6 bases). This CDR3 contains 16 residues. Trimming pared 1 base from V and 4 bases from J, leaving 16 bases between. Germline CDR1 and CDR2: SGHTA and FQGNSA. The CDR3 DNA reads TGTGCCAGCAGCTTAGAGAGTGGGGCAGGGGCCTATGGCTACACCTTC. Protein: CASSLESGAGAYGYTF.

The J gene is TRBJ1-2, the V gene TRBV25-1; D might be TRBD1 (5 bases). Germline-derived CDR1 and CDR2 are MGHDK and SYGVNS. With 4 bases removed from V and 8 bases from J, the gap between germline ends came to 14 bases. CDR3 length equals 13 residues. This CDR3 is CASSAFGAEGYTF. CDR3 DNA: TGTGCCAGCAGTGCTTTTGGGGCCGAGGGCTACACCTTC.

This clone showed up just once. The genes are TRBV9 and TRBJ2-2, with D perhaps TRBD1 (6 bases). Trimming pared 0 bases from V and 6 bases from J, leaving 15 bases between. Germline V gene lookup returns CDR1 SGDLS and CDR2 YYNGEE. The CDR3 contains 16 residues. This CDR3 is CASSVGVGGASGELFF. In nucleotides, the CDR3 is TGTGCCAGCAGCGTAGGAGTAGGGGGAGCGTCCGGGGAGCTGTTTTTT.